This record covers a single T cell receptor (beta chain). Its specificity is not known. The data were produced by immunoSEQ multiplex PCR, yet TCRdb's version contains in-frame clones alone and is incomplete. The sample yields around 40,000 clones, roughly 86% seen once. The entry originates in a study of OX40 agonist ivuxolimab in advanced cancers. Study overall: The study treated patients with ivuxolimab, an agonistic anti-OX40 (CD134) antibody. Participants, 70% to 90% male, averaged roughly 60 years of age, ranging from roughly 23 to 80. Two patients with cutaneous melanoma and one with hepatocellular carcinoma, three in total, showed partial responses. Notes on the study in general: Average numbers of expanded clones were greater in CD8+ T cells than in CD4+.

The germline V and J ends were trimmed by 0 bases and 0 bases, with 6 bases remaining between them. CDR1 MNHEY and CDR2 SVGAGI come from the germline V gene. The CDR3 extends over 14 amino acids. The receptor's source is an adult with an advanced solid tumor such as melanoma, head and neck, liver or kidney cancer. The chain couples TRBV6-5 to TRBJ2-7, with D perhaps TRBD2 (6 bases). Sequenced here: CD4+ or CD8+ T cells sorted from blood, sampled in a trial of the OX40 agonist ivuxolimab. The CDR3 spells CASSYSTSSYEQYF. DNA for the CDR3: TGTGCCAGCAGTTACTCGACTAGCTCCTACGAGCAGTACTTC.